The 17 T cell receptor beta chains below all came from one sample that was sequenced in a study of beta chain features in type 1 diabetes. Reverse transcription of all isolated RNA meant that expressed TCRB transcripts were sequenced. Generated by immunoSEQ multiplex PCR, the TCRdb table keeps only in-frame clones and is missing some. The profile shows about 650,000 clones, roughly an eighth of them singletons. Their cognate antigens are unknown. The study, taken as a whole, reports: There was a moderate but significant shortening of TCRB CDR3s in all four CD4+ subsets of Type 1 diabetes patients.

Sequencing was carried out using naive CD4+ T cells from blood. All receptors derive from a man in his thirties or forties with type 1 diabetes.

The chain employs TRBV11-2 and TRBJ2-7, with D unclear. CDR3 length equals 12 residues. V shed 3 bases and J shed 3 bases, with 6 bases lying between them. Germline V gene data show CDR1 as SGHAT and CDR2 as FQNNGV. The CDR3 sequence: CASSFRIYEQYF. The CDR3 DNA is TGTGCCAGCAGCTTTCGGATCTACGAGCAGTACTTC.

The chain employs TRBV6-5 and TRBJ2-7; 8 bases match TRBD2. The V segment lost 6 bases and the J segment 4 bases; nucleotides outside the gene matches: 8. The CDR3 sequence is 14 residues long. Germline CDR1 reads MNHEY; CDR2 reads SVGAGI. CDR3 residues: CASRAGGTVYEQYF. The CDR3, as DNA: TGTGCCAGCAGGGCGGGGGGTACTGTTTACGAGCAGTACTTC.

This clone was seen only a few times. This rearrangement joins TRBV7-2 to TRBJ2-1; TRBD1 matches 8 bases. The germline CDR1 and CDR2 sequences are SGHTA and FQGNSA. Germline trimming cut 6 bases from V and 0 bases from J; bases unmatched to any gene: 7. The CDR3 has 16 residues. The CDR3 reads CASRLDGTGSYNEQFF. The CDR3 nucleotides read TGTGCCAGCAGACTAGATGGGACAGGCTCCTACAATGAGCAGTTCTTC.

The genes are TRBV9 and TRBJ2-3, with D possibly being TRBD1 (5 bases). V lost 4 bases to trimming and J lost 9 bases, with 15 bases between them. Per the germline V gene, CDR1 is SGDLS and CDR2 is YYNGEE. The CDR3 length is 13 residues. CDR3 nucleotide sequence: TGTGCCAGCAGCCCGATGAGCCAGGGAACGCAGTATTTT. Its translation is CASSPMSQGTQYF.

In its sample, this clone was seen a few times. The V call is TRBV7-6, the J call TRBJ2-6; D is uncertain. Trimming removed 4 bases at V and 1 base at J, with 11 bases between. Germline V gene sequence: CDR1 SGHVS, CDR2 FNYEAQ. The CDR3 spans 16 residues. Written as DNA, the CDR3 is TGTGCCAGCAGCTCTCCGCTCTGGTCTGGGGCCAACGTCCTGACTTTC. This translates into CASSSPLWSGANVLTF. Supplemented by reference TRBV7-6 and TRBJ2-6, the full variable domain reads GAGVSQSPRYKVTKRGQDVALRCDPISGHVSLYWYRQALGQGPEFLTYFNYEAQQDKSGLPNDRFSAERPEGSISTLTIQRTEQRDSAMYRCASSSPLWSGANVLTFGAGSRLTVL.

This clone was detected only a few times. The genes are TRBV9 and TRBJ1-6; 7 bases fit TRBD1. The CDR3 spans 15 residues. V dropped 0 bases and J dropped 11; count of bases not matched to a gene: 8. Germline CDR1 and CDR2: SGDLS and YYNGEE. CDR3 nucleotides: TGTGCCAGCAGCGTAGAAGTAGGGGGCAAAACACCCCTCCACTTT. Its protein is CASSVEVGGKTPLHF.

In this sample, this clone turned up a few times. This rearrangement joins TRBV5-4 to TRBJ2-6, with 12 positions matching TRBD2. V shed 4 bases, J shed 3 bases, and the junction held 8 bases outside the gene matches. The germline V gene encodes CDR1 SGHNT and CDR2 YYREEE (reference sequence). The CDR3 consists of 18 residues. Here the CDR3 reads CASSRTLAGGVGANVLTF. The CDR3 DNA reads TGTGCCAGCAGCAGAACACTAGCGGGGGGCGTTGGGGCCAACGTCCTGACTTTC.

The gene calls are TRBV4-3 and TRBJ2-4, with 9 nucleotides matching TRBD2. V lost 4 bases, J lost 0 bases, and 19 bases stayed unmatched. In germline, CDR1 is LGHNA, CDR2 YSLEER. The CDR3 has 21 amino acids. The CDR3 DNA reads TGCGCCAGCAGCCGGAAGGGAGGCGGGGGTAGCGGGGGACTAGCCAAAAACATTCAGTACTTC. It translates to CASSRKGGGGSGGLAKNIQYF.

As concerns this clone: This may be a read error, as it is one base from a much larger clone. Other DNA sequences in this specimen translate into the identical CDR3. V and J are TRBV18 and TRBJ1-4; D gene unclear. Germline V gene data show CDR1 as KGHSH and CDR2 as LQKENI. This CDR3 has 11 residues. Trimming stripped 3 bases from V and 8 bases from J, with 4 bases between. CDR3 in amino acids: CASSPGEKLFF. The CDR3 DNA sequence: TGTGCCAGCTCACCGGGGGAAAAACTGTTTTTT.

V usage is TRBV7-9 and J usage is TRBJ2-6, with 8 bases that match TRBD1. Trimming cost V 5 bases and J 0 bases; bases outside gene matches: 12. Germline loops: CDR1 SEHNR, CDR2 FQNEAQ (reference sequence). This CDR3 is built from 19 residues. The DNA of the CDR3 is TGTGCCAGCAGCCCATTGGGTGGCAGGGGGCCCTCTGGGGCCAACGTCCTGACTTTC. Encoded protein: CASSPLGGRGPSGANVLTF.

This clone was found a few times. The V gene is TRBV7-2, the J gene TRBJ2-5, with 9 bases matching TRBD2. Germline values: CDR1 SGHTA, CDR2 FQGNSA. This CDR3 has 14 residues. Losses at the gene ends were 5 bases for V and 4 bases for J; bases not matched to a gene: 5. CDR3 region: CASSLSGSLETQYF. CDR3 DNA sequence: TGTGCCAGCAGCCTTAGCGGGAGCCTAGAGACCCAGTACTTC. The full variable domain, its missing parts supplied by reference TRBV7-2 and TRBJ2-5, is GAGVSQSPSNKVTEKGKDVELRCDPISGHTALYWYRQSLGQGLEFLIYFQGNSAPDKSGLPSDRFSAERTGGSVSTLTIQRTQQEDSAVYLCASSLSGSLETQYFGPGTRLLVL.

The genes are TRBV27 and TRBJ2-4; the D call may be TRBD1 or TRBD2 (5 bases each). This CDR3 is built from 17 residues. Trimming shortened V by 1 base and J by 6 bases, and 19 bases separated the two germline ends. Germline V lookup: CDR1 MNHEY, CDR2 SMNVEV (reference sequence). This chain's CDR3 is CASSLLGVGTDPNIQYF. DNA of the CDR3: TGTGCCAGCAGTTTATTGGGTGTCGGGACGGACCCAAACATTCAGTACTTC.

This clone came up a few times. The chain uses TRBV4-2 and TRBJ2-2; 10 nucleotides align to TRBD1. Trimming cost V 1 base and J 7 bases; bases outside gene matches: 6. Germline CDR1 reads LGHNA; CDR2 reads YNFKEQ. The CDR3 totals 16 residues. The DNA for the CDR3 is TGTGCCAGCAGCCAAGGGGACAGGGGCAGTGGCGGGGAGCTGTTTTTT. Its translation: CASSQGDRGSGGELFF.

This clone was picked up a small number of times. The same CDR3 can be traced to other DNA sequences in this sample. The V gene is TRBV4-3, the J gene TRBJ1-2, with no clear D. Trimming cost V 0 bases and J 2 bases, with 10 bases left between them. Germline V gene data show CDR1 as LGHNA and CDR2 as YSLEER. This CDR3 is built from 15 residues. The CDR3 DNA follows: TGCGCCAGCAGCCAAGATCCAGCAGGCAACTATGGCTACACCTTC. Its protein product is CASSQDPAGNYGYTF.

This clone occurred a few times. This chain uses TRBV29-1 with TRBJ1-2; 8 bases align to TRBD1. The V segment lost 6 bases and the J segment 7 bases; nucleotides outside the gene matches: 16. The germline V gene encodes CDR1 SQVTM and CDR2 ANQGSEA. The CDR3 is 15 amino acids. Written as DNA, the CDR3 is TGCAGCGTAGCTCGACAGGGGTCGGCTGTTCGTGGCTACACCTTC. Its translation: CSVARQGSAVRGYTF.

This chain links TRBV2 with TRBJ2-7; TRBD1 agrees at 7 bases. Germline V lookup: CDR1 SNHLY, CDR2 FYNNEI. The ends lost 6 bases at V and 2 bases at J; junction bases unmatched: 7. The CDR3 covers 14 residues. In nucleotides, the CDR3 is TGTGCCAGCAGGGCGCGACAGGGTCCCTACGAGCAGTACTTC. It is translated as CASRARQGPYEQYF.

The gene calls are TRBV5-1 and TRBJ2-3; a possible D gene is TRBD1 (6 bases). The length of the CDR3 is 13 residues. Germline values: CDR1 SGHRS, CDR2 YFSETQ. V gave up 3 bases and J gave up 7 bases, with 12 bases separating them. CDR3 nucleotides: TGCGCCAGCAGCTCTGTCAGGGGAAATACGCAGTATTTT. This translates into CASSSVRGNTQYF.